The clone carrying this T cell receptor (beta chain) was seen many times. Trimming cost V 3 bases and J 4 bases, with 15 bases left between them. From germline, CDR1 is LGHNA and CDR2 YSLEER. CDR3 length: 16 residues. These data belong to a study of T-cell reconstitution after alpha-beta-depleted transplantation in children. Preparation of the TCRbeta library involved a method that used unique molecular identifiers. TCRdb itself ran the PCR reads through MiXCR, one entry per CDR3 protein. The sample comprises about 400,000 distinct CDR3 sequences, roughly 22% of which are singletons, and 3% to 4.5% rests with the top ten.

The chain links TRBV4-3 to TRBJ2-2; D assignment may be TRBD1 or TRBD2 (5 bases each). The sequencing used PBMCs from the stem cell graft donor, collected from the stem cell graft. The TCR originated in a human donor who donated a stem cell graft to a child with acute myeloid leukemia. As DNA, the CDR3 is TGCGCCAGCAGCCAGGGGGAAGGAAGGATCACCGGGGAGCTGTTTTTT. Translated, it gives CASSQGEGRITGELFF.